A selection of T cell receptor beta chains follows, all from one sample in a study of T cell changes during pregnancy in multiple sclerosis. Some clones are missing from TCRdb's copy, which holds only in-frame ones; the method was immunoSEQ multiplex PCR. The table lists 50,000 to 65,000 clones, under 95% of them singletons. Sequencing used CD8+ T cells from peripheral blood mononuclear cells, obtained before pregnancy. These receptors came from a female donor with multiple sclerosis, enrolled in a pregnancy study. Both conserved end residues are part of each CDR3. The order of the fields is D gene, J gene, clone size, V gene, CDR3 protein, CDR3 DNA. A D gene is named only where the DNA matches it firmly. Clone size appears in some rows only: once, few, many, or a class for an expanded clone.

NA,TRBJ1-2,NA,TRBV5-5,CASSLGGGYTF,TGTGCCAGCAGCTTGGGAGGGGGCTACACCTTC
TRBD1,TRBJ2-7,once,TRBV6-6,CASSWTGGQYEQYF,TGTGCCAGCAGTTGGACAGGGGGCCAGTACGAGCAGTACTTC
TRBD1,TRBJ1-5,NA,TRBV5-8,CASSLGQGRGNHQPQHF,TGTGCCAGCAGCTTGGGACAGGGACGGGGTAACCATCAGCCCCAGCATTTT
TRBD1,TRBJ1-2,few,TRBV2,CASKGQVRGYTF,TGTGCCAGCAAGGGACAGGTGCGAGGCTACACCTTC
TRBD2,TRBJ2-3,NA,TRBV9,CASSVSRAGGFTDTQYF,TGTGCCAGCAGCGTCAGCCGAGCGGGGGGATTCACAGATACGCAGTATTTT
NA,TRBJ1-1,once,TRBV19,CASSLQAGTEAFF,TGTGCCAGTAGTCTTCAAGCGGGAACTGAAGCTTTCTTT
TRBD2,TRBJ2-1,NA,TRBV7-3,CASSLSGGSSYNEQFF,TGTGCCAGCAGCTTATCGGGGGGAAGCTCCTACAATGAGCAGTTCTTC
TRBD2,TRBJ2-1,NA,TRBV7-3,CASSPTSGGYNEQFF,TGTGCCAGCAGTCCTACTAGCGGGGGGTACAATGAGCAGTTCTTC
TRBD2,TRBJ2-4,NA,TRBV9,CASSAGGVGAIQYF,TGTGCCAGCAGCGCGGGGGGAGTGGGAGCCATTCAGTACTTC
TRBD1,TRBJ1-5,many,TRBV7-2,CASSSGRGRSQPQHF,TGTGCCAGCAGCTCCGGCAGGGGGCGGTCACAGCCCCAGCATTTT
NA,TRBJ1-5,NA,TRBV4-3,CASSQEAGFDQPQHF,TGCGCCAGCAGCCAAGAAGCAGGGTTTGATCAGCCCCAGCATTTT
TRBD2,TRBJ2-1,once,TRBV14,CASSQDRLAGEPMFF,TGTGCCAGCAGCCAAGATCGGCTAGCGGGGGAACCTATGTTCTTC
NA,TRBJ1-1,NA,TRBV19,CASSRALNTEAFF,TGTGCCAGTAGTAGGGCCCTGAACACTGAAGCTTTCTTT
NA,TRBJ2-5,NA,TRBV27,CASRGGWQETQYF,TGTGCCAGCAGGGGGGGTTGGCAAGAGACCCAGTACTTC
NA,TRBJ1-1,NA,TRBV19,CASQEARRNWNTEAFF,TGTGCCAGTCAGGAGGCTCGAAGAAACTGGAACACTGAAGCTTTCTTT
NA,TRBJ2-7,NA,TRBV4-3,CASSQHKDHYEQYF,TGCGCCAGCAGCCAACACAAAGATCACTACGAGCAGTACTTC
NA,TRBJ2-1,NA,TRBV2,CASISGGGGSYNEQFF,TGTGCCAGCATATCCGGGGGCGGGGGTTCCTACAATGAGCAGTTCTTC
TRBD1,TRBJ1-1,NA,TRBV11-1,CASSAKGQGKTEAFF,TGTGCCAGCAGCGCGAAGGGACAGGGAAAAACTGAAGCTTTCTTT
TRBD1,TRBJ1-1,few,TRBV4-1,CASRGTGHTEAFF,TGCGCCAGCAGGGGGACAGGGCATACTGAAGCTTTCTTT
TRBD2,TRBJ2-1,NA,TRBV7-8,CASSSPSGLPLEQFF,TGTGCCAGCAGCTCACCTAGCGGATTGCCCCTGGAGCAGTTCTTC
NA,TRBJ2-2,few,TRBV2,CASRSLRDLGEGELFF,TGTGCCAGCAGATCCCTCCGGGACTTAGGGGAGGGGGAGCTGTTTTTT
TRBD1,TRBJ2-3,once,TRBV4-2,CASSRDRGFTDTQYF,TGTGCCAGCAGCCGGGACAGGGGTTTCACAGATACGCAGTATTTT
TRBD1,TRBJ1-1,once,TRBV19,CAIGDSTEAFF,TGTGCCATCGGGGACAGCACTGAAGCTTTCTTT
NA,TRBJ1-5,NA,TRBV4-3,CASSQDGVPDQPQHF,TGCGCCAGCAGCCAAGACGGGGTTCCAGATCAGCCCCAGCATTTT
NA,TRBJ1-1,NA,TRBV4-3,CASSQANTEAFF,TGCGCCAGCAGCCAAGCAAACACTGAAGCTTTCTTT
NA,TRBJ2-7,NA,TRBV2,CASSGRGEQYF,TGTGCCAGCAGTGGCAGGGGCGAGCAGTACTTC
NA,TRBJ1-2,NA,TRBV19,CASSHKGQHGYTF,TGTGCCAGTAGCCACAAAGGACAGCATGGCTACACCTTC
NA,TRBJ1-2,NA,TRBV4-1,CASSDTAEDGYTF,TGCGCCAGCAGCGATACAGCAGAAGATGGCTACACCTTC
NA,TRBJ1-2,NA,TRBV29-1,CSVGHQANYGYTF,TGCAGCGTTGGACATCAGGCTAACTATGGCTACACCTTC
TRBD1,TRBJ1-2,NA,TRBV7-9,CASSPQGVNYGYTF,TGTGCCAGCAGCCCACAGGGGGTAAACTATGGCTACACCTTC
TRBD2,TRBJ2-1,NA,TRBV7-3,CASSLIAGGYNEQFF,TGTGCCAGCAGCTTAATAGCGGGGGGGTACAATGAGCAGTTCTTC
NA,TRBJ1-5,NA,TRBV5-1,CASSWDWTIMPQHF,TGCGCCAGCAGCTGGGACTGGACAATAATGCCCCAGCATTTT
NA,TRBJ2-7,NA,TRBV5-3,CARSAPRVYEQYF,TGTGCCAGAAGCGCGCCCAGGGTCTACGAGCAGTACTTC
NA,TRBJ1-3,once,TRBV4-3,CASSQFVIGGNTIYF,TGCGCCAGCAGCCAATTTGTGATCGGTGGAAACACCATATATTTT
TRBD2,TRBJ2-5,NA,TRBV6-1,CASSELIAGGQETQYF,TGTGCCAGCAGTGAACTGATAGCGGGGGGGCAAGAGACCCAGTACTTC
TRBD2,TRBJ2-1,NA,TRBV7-6,CASSLRGGATYNEQFF,TGTGCCAGCAGCCTACGGGGGGGGGCGACATACAATGAGCAGTTCTTC
NA,TRBJ1-2,once,TRBV7-9,CASSLGGRGYTF,TGTGCCAGCAGCTTAGGGGGGCGGGGCTACACCTTC
NA,TRBJ2-1,NA,TRBV7-9,CASSLYEGSDYNEQFF,TGTGCCAGCAGCTTATATGAGGGATCGGACTACAATGAGCAGTTCTTC
TRBD2,TRBJ2-5,NA,TRBV7-7,CASRLFSGAQETQYF,TGTGCTAGCAGATTATTTAGCGGGGCCCAAGAGACCCAGTACTTC
NA,TRBJ1-5,few,TRBV6-5,CASSYSEGQPQHF,TGTGCCAGCAGTTACTCCGAGGGCCAGCCCCAGCATTTT